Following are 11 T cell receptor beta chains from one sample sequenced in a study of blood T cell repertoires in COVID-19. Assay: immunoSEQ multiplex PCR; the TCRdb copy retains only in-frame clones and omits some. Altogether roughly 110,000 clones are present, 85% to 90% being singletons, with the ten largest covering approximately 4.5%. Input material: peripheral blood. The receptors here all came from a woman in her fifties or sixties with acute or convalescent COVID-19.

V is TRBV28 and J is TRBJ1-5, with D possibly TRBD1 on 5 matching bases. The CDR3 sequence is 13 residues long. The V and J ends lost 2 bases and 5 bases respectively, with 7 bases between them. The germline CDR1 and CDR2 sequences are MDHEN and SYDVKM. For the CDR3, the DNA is TGTGCCAGCAGTTTAAAACAGGATCAGCCCCAGCATTTT. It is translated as CASSLKQDQPQHF.

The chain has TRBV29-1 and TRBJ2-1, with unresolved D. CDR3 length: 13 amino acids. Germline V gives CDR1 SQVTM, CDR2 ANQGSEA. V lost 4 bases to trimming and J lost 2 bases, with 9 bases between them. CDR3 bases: TGCAGCGTTGGAGACACTACCTACAATGAGCAGTTCTTC. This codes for CSVGDTTYNEQFF.

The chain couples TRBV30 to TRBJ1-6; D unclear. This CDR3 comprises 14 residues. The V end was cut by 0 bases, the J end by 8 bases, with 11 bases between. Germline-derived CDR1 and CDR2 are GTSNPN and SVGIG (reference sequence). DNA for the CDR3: TGTGCCTGGAGTGTGGTGGCACCTTATTCACCCCTCCACTTT. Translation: CAWSVVAPYSPLHF.

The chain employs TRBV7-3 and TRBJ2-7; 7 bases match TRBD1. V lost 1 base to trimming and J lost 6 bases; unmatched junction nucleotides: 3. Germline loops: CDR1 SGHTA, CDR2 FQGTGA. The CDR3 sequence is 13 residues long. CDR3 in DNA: TGTGCCAGCAGCTTAAAAGGGGGCCTCGAGCAGTACTTC. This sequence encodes CASSLKGGLEQYF.

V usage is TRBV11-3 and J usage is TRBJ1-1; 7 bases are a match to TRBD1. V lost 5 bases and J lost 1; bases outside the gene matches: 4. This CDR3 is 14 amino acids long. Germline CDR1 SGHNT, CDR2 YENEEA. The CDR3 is CASSPTGSNTEAFF. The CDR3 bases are TGTGCCAGCAGCCCGACAGGGTCGAACACTGAAGCTTTCTTT.

CDR3 in DNA: TGTGCCAGCTCACCAAGTTGGGACAGGGATAACTATGGCTACACCTTC. This encodes CASSPSWDRDNYGYTF. The V gene is TRBV18, the J gene TRBJ1-2; 9 bases match TRBD1. This CDR3 has 16 residues. Trimming took 2 bases from V and 1 from J; bases not matched to a gene: 5. The germline V gene encodes CDR1 KGHSH and CDR2 LQKENI.

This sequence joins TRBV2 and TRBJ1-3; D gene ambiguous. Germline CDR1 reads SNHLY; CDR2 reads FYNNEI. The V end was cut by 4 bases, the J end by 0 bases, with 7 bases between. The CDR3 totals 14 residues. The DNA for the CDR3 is TGTGCCAGCAGTGCAGGTAGCTCTGGAAACACCATATATTTT. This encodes CASSAGSSGNTIYF.

The CDR3 sequence: CASSPSVRLSKNIQYF. The CDR3 DNA reads as TGTGCCAGCAGCCCCTCCGTTCGGTTGAGCAAAAACATTCAGTACTTC. The chain carries TRBV14 and TRBJ2-4; D unresolved. Trimming removed 4 bases at V and 3 bases at J, with 16 bases between. The germline V gene has CDR1 SGHDN and CDR2 FVKESK. The CDR3 covers 16 residues.

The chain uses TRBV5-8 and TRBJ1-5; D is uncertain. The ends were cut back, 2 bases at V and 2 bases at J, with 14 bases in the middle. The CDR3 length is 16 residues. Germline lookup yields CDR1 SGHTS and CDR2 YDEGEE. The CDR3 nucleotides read TGTGCCAGCAGCTTTTTGCAGACTAGGGGCAATCAGCCCCAGCATTTT. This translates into CASSFLQTRGNQPQHF.

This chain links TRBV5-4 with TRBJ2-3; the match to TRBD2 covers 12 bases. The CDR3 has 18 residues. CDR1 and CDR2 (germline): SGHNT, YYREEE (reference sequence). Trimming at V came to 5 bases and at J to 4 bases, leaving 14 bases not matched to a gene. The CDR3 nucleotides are TGTGCCAGCAGTCCGGGGACTAGCGGGTACAGGGGCCCAGATACGCAGTATTTT. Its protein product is CASSPGTSGYRGPDTQYF.

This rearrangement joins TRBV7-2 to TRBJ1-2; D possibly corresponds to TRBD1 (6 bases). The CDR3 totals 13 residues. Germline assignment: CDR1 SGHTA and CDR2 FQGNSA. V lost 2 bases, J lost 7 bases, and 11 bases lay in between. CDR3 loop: CASSLNRAAGYTF. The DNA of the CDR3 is TGTGCCAGCAGCTTAAACAGGGCGGCTGGCTACACCTTC.